A single sample is the source of the 11 T cell receptor beta chains below, sequenced in a study of Ad26.COV2.S vaccination and SARS-CoV-2 variants. Treatment described: 15 to 20 received Ad26.COV2.S at low or high dose, single or two shots; roughly 5 received placebo; per-sample allocation not given. Sample collection was performed on day 63 after the first vaccine or placebo injection. Data came from immunoSEQ multiplex PCR; TCRdb stores just in-frame clones and leaves some out. The sample consists of 300,000 to 350,000 clones, 86% of them appearing once. Sequences were derived from peripheral blood, sampled in a trial of Ad26.COV2.S vaccine versus placebo. These receptors all stem from a person aged 18-60 years who received the Ad26.COV2.S COVID-19 vaccine or a placebo.

The chain links TRBV28 to TRBJ2-1, with a possible D match to TRBD1 (6 bases). The CDR3 length is 15 residues. Germline CDR1 is MDHEN and CDR2 is SYDVKM. The V gene lost 3 bases and the J gene lost 5 bases, with 14 bases spanning the gap. CDR3 sequence: CASSFPGTRNNEQFF. Here the CDR3 DNA reads TGTGCCAGCAGTTTCCCCGGGACAAGGAACAATGAGCAGTTCTTC.

The rearrangement joins TRBV5-4 to TRBJ1-6, with TRBD1 matching 12 bases. V shed 1 base and J 10 bases; nucleotides not matched to a gene: 6. The CDR3 has 16 amino acids. Germline V gene lookup returns CDR1 SGHNT and CDR2 YYREEE (reference sequence). In DNA form, the CDR3 reads TGTGCCAGCAGCTTGCTCGGGACAGGGGGCAGATCACCCCTCCACTTT. Translating gives CASSLLGTGGRSPLHF. Combining the CDR3 with reference TRBV5-4 and TRBJ1-6 gives the whole variable domain ETGVTQSPTHLIKTRGQQVTLRCSSQSGHNTVSWYQQALGQGPQFIFQYYREEENGRGNFPPRFSGLQFPNYSSELNVNALELDDSALYLCASSLLGTGGRSPLHFGNGTRLTVT.

The chain has TRBV7-2 and TRBJ2-7, with a possible D match to TRBD1 (5 bases). The CDR3 extends over 13 amino acids. The ends were cut back, 5 bases at V and 2 bases at J, with 10 bases in the middle. In germline, CDR1 is SGHTA, CDR2 FQGNSA. The CDR3: CASSHPDTYEQYF. In DNA, the CDR3 is TGTGCCAGCAGCCACCCGGACACCTACGAGCAGTACTTC.

In its sample, this clone was seen many times. This chain uses TRBV18 with TRBJ2-5, with a tentative D call TRBD2 (5 bases). The germline V gene has CDR1 KGHSH and CDR2 LQKENI. Between the trimmed V and J ends, which lost 5 bases and 5 bases, there was a span of 12 bases. The length of the CDR3 is 13 residues. CDR3 protein: CASSLLVGETQYF. The CDR3, as DNA: TGTGCCAGCTCATTACTAGTAGGGGAGACCCAGTACTTC.

V is TRBV28 and J is TRBJ2-7; possibly TRBD1 for D (7 bases). The CDR3 sequence is 11 residues long. The V gene's germline CDR1 is MDHEN and CDR2 SYDVKM. V was shortened by 10 bases and J by 2 bases, with 9 bases between the two germline ends. CDR3 in DNA: TGTGCCACAGGGGGGCCCTACGAGCAGTACTTC. Protein: CATGGPYEQYF.

The J gene is TRBJ2-7, the V gene TRBV9; D unresolved. The germline V and J ends were trimmed by 0 bases and 3 bases, with 7 bases remaining between them. This CDR3 contains 13 residues. Germline V gene lookup returns CDR1 SGDLS and CDR2 YYNGEE. The CDR3, as DNA: TGTGCCAGCAGCGTAGCCATCGACTACGAGCAGTACTTC. As protein: CASSVAIDYEQYF.

The chain has TRBV5-4 and TRBJ1-2; TRBD1 matches 7 bases. Germline V gene sequence: CDR1 SGHNT, CDR2 YYREEE (reference sequence). The CDR3 runs to 14 residues. The ends lost 2 bases at V and 9 bases at J; junction bases unmatched: 10. The CDR3 reads CASSFQTGIPSYTF. The CDR3 DNA reads as TGTGCCAGCAGCTTCCAGACAGGGATCCCAAGCTACACCTTC.

The genes are TRBV19 and TRBJ1-5; D is uncertain. Looked up from germline, CDR1 is LNHDA and CDR2 is SQIVND (reference sequence). Trimming cost V 3 bases and J 9 bases, with 9 bases left between them. The CDR3 is 12 amino acids. CDR3 amino acids: CASSMPGAPQHF. CDR3 DNA: TGTGCCAGTAGTATGCCGGGAGCGCCCCAGCATTTT.

In its sample, this clone was seen a few times. The rearrangement joins TRBV4-1 to TRBJ1-6, with TRBD1 matching 10 bases. This CDR3 is 15 amino acids long. The J segment lost 11 bases and the V segment lost 1 base, leaving 5 bases of the junction unmatched. Germline-derived CDR1 and CDR2 are MGHRA and YSYEKL. CDR3 DNA: TGCGCCAGCAGCCAAGGTGGCGGGACAGGGGCACCCCTCCACTTT. Protein product: CASSQGGGTGAPLHF.

This chain joins TRBV5-8 and TRBJ1-6, with a tentative D call TRBD1 (5 bases). The CDR3 loop spans 13 amino acids. Germline V gene data show CDR1 as SGHTS and CDR2 as YDEGEE. Trimming took off 1 base at V and 8 bases at J, with 7 bases between the two ends. The CDR3 is CASSLLGDSPLHF. As DNA, the CDR3 is TGTGCCAGCAGCTTGCTGGGGGATTCACCCCTCCACTTT.

This clone was detected only a few times. The chain employs TRBV6-2 or TRBV6-3 and TRBJ2-1; 8 bases line up with TRBD1. V trimming: 4 bases; J trimming: 6 bases; junction bases outside the gene matches: 5. The CDR3 runs 14 residues. Germline loops: CDR1 MNHEY, CDR2 SVGEGT. The CDR3 sequence is CASSLTGTGNEQFF. The CDR3 region has the DNA TGTGCCAGCAGTTTGACAGGGACAGGCAATGAGCAGTTCTTC.